This is a list of T cell receptor beta chains from one sample in a study of T cell changes during pregnancy in multiple sclerosis. The protocol was immunoSEQ multiplex PCR, while the TCRdb copy is restricted to in-frame clones and leaves out a portion. The table records some 38,000 clones, around 91% of them present only once. The sequencing here drew on CD4+ T cells from peripheral blood mononuclear cells, taken in the second trimester of pregnancy. All receptors derive from a female donor with multiple sclerosis, enrolled in a pregnancy study. Both conserved end residues are part of each CDR3. D genes are given only for firm matches. The size entry is marked missing in some rows and otherwise reads once, few, many or a size class.

length: 14
V: TRBV15
D: TRBD1
size: -
J: TRBJ1-4
DNA: TGTGCCACCAACGGACAGGGTATAGGGGAAAAACTGTTTTTT
CDR3: CATNGQGIGEKLFF

length: 14
V: TRBV7-6
D: TRBD1
size: -
J: TRBJ2-5
DNA: TGTGCCAGCAGCTCCAGGACAGGTCAAGTGACCCAGTACTTC
CDR3: CASSSRTGQVTQYF

length: 14
V: TRBV9
D: TRBD2
size: -
J: TRBJ2-1
DNA: TGTGCCAGCAGCGTAGCTAGCGGTTCGGATGAGCAGTTCTTC
CDR3: CASSVASGSDEQFF

length: 14
V: TRBV5-3
D: -
size: -
J: TRBJ2-7
DNA: TGTGCCAGAAGCTTGGCCTGCCTAAGCTACGAGCAGTACTTC
CDR3: CARSLACLSYEQYF

length: 17
V: TRBV29-1
D: TRBD2
size: -
J: TRBJ2-7
DNA: TGCAGCGTATCGGGACTAGCGGGATTGGGAAGCGCGGACGAGCAGTACTTC
CDR3: CSVSGLAGLGSADEQYF

length: 17
V: TRBV11-2
D: -
size: -
J: TRBJ1-1
DNA: TGTGCCAGCAGCTTAGATGGGTGGGGAAAGGGGTTCACTGAAGCTTTCTTT
CDR3: CASSLDGWGKGFTEAFF

length: 13
V: TRBV6-5
D: -
size: once
J: TRBJ2-2
DNA: TGTGCCAGCAGTGTACAGGAGACCGGGGAGCTGTTTTTT
CDR3: CASSVQETGELFF

length: 14
V: TRBV19
D: -
size: -
J: TRBJ1-1
DNA: TGTGCCACCGGCCCCGGGAATCGGGGCACTGAAGCTTTCTTT
CDR3: CATGPGNRGTEAFF

length: 13
V: TRBV18
D: -
size: -
J: TRBJ2-2
DNA: TGTGCCAGCTCAATGCGAGGTACCGGGGAGCTGTTTTTT
CDR3: CASSMRGTGELFF

length: 14
V: TRBV30
D: -
size: -
J: TRBJ1-1
DNA: TGTGCCTGGAATAGCCGCCCCATGAACACTGAAGCTTTCTTT
CDR3: CAWNSRPMNTEAFF

length: 17
V: TRBV6-1
D: -
size: -
J: TRBJ2-1
DNA: TGTGCCAGCAGTGTCCCCCTACAGGGGGGGCCCTACAATGAGCAGTTCTTC
CDR3: CASSVPLQGGPYNEQFF

length: 15
V: TRBV9
D: TRBD2
size: -
J: TRBJ2-1
DNA: TGTGCCAGCAGCGTGGTTAGCGGGTGGTACAATGAGCAGTTCTTC
CDR3: CASSVVSGWYNEQFF

length: 15
V: TRBV4-3
D: TRBD2
size: -
J: TRBJ2-7
DNA: TGCGCCAGCAGCCTCCGACTAGCGGGAAGAGACGAGCAGTACTTC
CDR3: CASSLRLAGRDEQYF

length: 13
V: TRBV30
D: -
size: -
J: TRBJ2-2
DNA: TGTGTCTGGAACTCACTGGTTGCCGGGGAGCTGTTTTTT
CDR3: CVWNSLVAGELFF

length: 15
V: TRBV7-3
D: TRBD1
size: -
J: TRBJ2-3
DNA: TGTGCCAGCAGCTTGGCGGGACAGGTCACAGATACGCAGTATTTT
CDR3: CASSLAGQVTDTQYF

length: 13
V: TRBV29-1
D: TRBD1
size: -
J: TRBJ2-7
DNA: TGCAGCGTAGTAAAGGGACAGGGAGCCGAGCAGTACTTC
CDR3: CSVVKGQGAEQYF

length: 16
V: TRBV27
D: -
size: -
J: TRBJ2-3
DNA: TGTGCCAGCAGTTTATCTCAGGGGCCGAGCACAGATACGCAGTATTTT
CDR3: CASSLSQGPSTDTQYF